A single sample gave rise to the 10 T cell receptor beta chains below, sequenced in a study of post-analysis software for immune sequencing data. Overall study results and limits: Patients used about 5 TRBV segments, including TRBV5-6, TRBV5-1 and TRBV20-1, more often than controls.

Unique molecular identifiers had been added to the TCR beta cDNA libraries. In TCRdb, the PCR reads were re-called with MiXCR into one record per CDR3 protein. Among a few hundred thousand distinct CDR3 sequences listed, around 33% were seen once. Their cognate antigens are unknown. The sample consisted of blood. The receptors here all came from a girl under 18 with multiple sclerosis.

The rearrangement uses TRBV2 and TRBJ2-5; D remains unclear. Trimming shortened V by 3 bases and J by 2 bases, and 7 bases separated the two germline ends. The CDR3 has 13 amino acids. Germline V CDR1 and CDR2: SNHLY, FYNNEI. CDR3 residues: CASSEWLQETQYF. The CDR3 coding sequence is TGTGCCAGCAGTGAGTGGCTGCAAGAGACCCAGTACTTC.

A few counts support this clonotype. This chain connects TRBV6-2 or TRBV6-3 to TRBJ2-6; D not resolved. Germline V gives CDR1 MNHEY, CDR2 SVGEGT. The CDR3 length is 16 residues. V was pared by 0 bases and J by 0 bases, with 6 bases between. The CDR3 DNA reads as TGTGCCAGCAGTTACTCGGGCTCCTCTGGGGCCAACGTCCTGACTTTC. Encoded protein: CASSYSGSSGANVLTF.

This clonotype was picked up a small number of times. The chain links TRBV20-1 to TRBJ1-6, with D uncertain. This CDR3 spans 15 amino acids. The germline V gene has CDR1 DFQATT and CDR2 SNEGSKA (reference sequence). Trimming took off 0 bases at V and 9 bases at J, with 15 bases between the two ends. CDR3 bases: TGCAGTGCTAGAGAAGGCCCCCAGTTTATTTCACCCCTCCACTTT. Its protein product is CSAREGPQFISPLHF.

The gene calls are TRBV7-9 and TRBJ1-1, with D possibly being TRBD1 (5 bases). V lost 3 bases and J 4 bases, leaving 12 bases between the germline ends. Germline values: CDR1 SEHNR, CDR2 FQNEAQ (reference sequence). The CDR3 contains 14 residues. For the CDR3, the DNA is TGTGCCAGCAGCTTGTTGACAGTATCCACTGAAGCTTTCTTT. Its protein is CASSLLTVSTEAFF.

This clonotype was seen more than once but under ten times. V and J are TRBV7-6 and TRBJ2-7; TRBD1 aligns across 9 bases. V dropped 5 bases and J dropped 3; count of bases not matched to a gene: 14. The CDR3 runs to 17 residues. The germline CDR1 and CDR2 sequences are SGHVS and FNYEAQ. As DNA, the CDR3 is TGTGCCAGCAGCCCGGGCTACCGGGACAGGGTAGACTACGAGCAGTACTTC. It encodes CASSPGYRDRVDYEQYF. Variable domain in full (rest from reference TRBV7-6 and TRBJ2-7): GAGVSQSPRYKVTKRGQDVALRCDPISGHVSLYWYRQALGQGPEFLTYFNYEAQQDKSGLPNDRFSAERPEGSISTLTIQRTEQRDSAMYRCASSPGYRDRVDYEQYFGPGTRLTVT.

This clonotype occurred many times. This chain links TRBV15 with TRBJ2-7, with a tentative D call TRBD1 (6 bases). The CDR3 loop spans 13 amino acids. The germline CDR1 and CDR2 sequences are LNHNV and YYDKDF (reference sequence). V was clipped by 5 bases and J by 0 bases, with 8 bases between them. CDR3 DNA sequence: TGTGCCACCAGCGACAGGAGCTCCTACGAGCAGTACTTC. It yields the protein CATSDRSSYEQYF.

The rearrangement uses TRBV6-6 and TRBJ2-5; unclear D gene. The CDR3 length is 11 residues. The ends were cut back, 6 bases at V and 4 bases at J, with 6 bases in the middle. Germline CDR1 reads MNHNY; CDR2 reads SVGAGI (reference sequence). CDR3 residues: CASRMGETQYF. The CDR3 region has the DNA TGTGCCAGCAGGATGGGAGAGACCCAGTACTTC.

V usage is TRBV18 and J usage is TRBJ2-1, with TRBD1 identical over 7 bases. This CDR3 has 16 amino acids. V lost 3 bases, J lost 0 bases, and 5 bases stayed unmatched. CDR1 is KGHSH and CDR2 is LQKENI in the germline V gene. The CDR3 sequence: CASSPQGVTSYNEQFF. The CDR3, as DNA: TGTGCCAGCTCACCGCAGGGGGTTACCTCCTACAATGAGCAGTTCTTC.

This clonotype came up many times. The CDR3 region is CASSLAIDATGAIQYF. As DNA, the CDR3 is TGTGCCAGCAGCTTGGCCATTGACGCGACAGGGGCCATTCAGTACTTC. The gene calls are TRBV5-5 and TRBJ2-4; 8 bases align to TRBD1. There are 16 residues in the CDR3. Trimming took 0 bases from V and 9 from J; bases not matched to a gene: 11. Looked up from germline, CDR1 is SGHKS and CDR2 is YYEKEE (reference sequence).

About this clonotype itself: The junction differs from germline at one of its ends, possibly a read error. The chain uses TRBV19 and TRBJ2-3; 12 bases line up with TRBD2. From germline, CDR1 is LNHDA and CDR2 SQIVND (reference sequence). The CDR3 sequence is 16 residues long. The CDR3 sequence: CASSILAGGQRDTQYF. The CDR3, as DNA: TGTGCCAGCAGTATCCTAGCGGGGGGGCAAAGAGATACGCAGTATTTT.